This T cell receptor (beta chain) was retrieved from a study of blood T cell repertoires in COVID-19. Study context: The United States, Italy and Spain provided the acute and convalescent COVID-19 samples. Sample material is recorded as cDNA or gDNA derived from T cells, B-cell-depleted T cells, or PBMCs.

A Seattle source enrolled patients during active infection and followed them longitudinally. V was shortened by 8 bases and J by 1 base, with 14 bases between the two germline ends. The CDR3 extends over 14 amino acids. Germline lookup yields CDR1 SNHLY and CDR2 FYNNEI. Some clones are missing from TCRdb's copy, which holds only in-frame ones; the method was immunoSEQ multiplex PCR. The table lists roughly 380,000 clones, around 90% of them singletons. The sample was peripheral blood. The receptor was isolated from a woman aged 60-70 years with COVID-19, enrolled during active disease. The chain uses TRBV2 and TRBJ1-1; D gene ambiguous. The CDR3 spells CASVEIRGNTEAFF. CDR3 DNA: TGTGCCAGCGTCGAAATCCGGGGGAACACTGAAGCTTTCTTT.